The table lists the clone carrying this T cell receptor (beta chain) with many counts. This entry belongs to a study of Graves' ophthalmopathy and Graves' hyperthyroidism. Study-wide context: Peripheral blood was gathered at the point of initial diagnosis, before any treatment started.

TCR beta CDR3 regions were amplified from RNA transcripts. HTBI primers were used in a first-round RT-PCR, which preceded a second-round multiplex PCR. From the multiplex PCR reads, TCRdb called clonotypes with MiXCR, one entry per CDR3 protein. The sample yields over 650,000 distinct CDR3 sequences, about 40% seen once. Trimming left V 5 bases short and J 3 bases short, with 12 bases between. Per germline, CDR1 SGDLS and CDR2 YYNGEE. There are 14 residues in the CDR3. The chain combines TRBV9 with TRBJ1-3; unclear D gene. Input material: peripheral blood. This sequence was found in an adult man with Graves' ophthalmopathy. CDR3 loop: CASSLKSGGNTIYF. CDR3 nucleotides: TGTGCCAGCAGTTTAAAAAGCGGTGGAAACACCATATATTTT.